The rows below give T cell receptor beta chains drawn from one sample of a study of beta chain features in type 1 diabetes. Some clones are missing from TCRdb's copy, which holds only in-frame ones; the method was immunoSEQ multiplex PCR. Of around 160,000 clones detected, around 8% appear once; the ten largest clones hold under 0.65%. Sequencing was done on a sample of central memory CD4+ T cells from blood. The receptors stem from a woman under 30 with type 1 diabetes. The CDR3 runs from the conserved cysteine through the conserved F or W. A D gene is named only where the DNA matches it firmly. A clone size is listed for some rows: how often the clone was seen (once, few, many), or a class if it is expanded.

TRBJ1-1,TRBV11-2,few,.,TGTGCCAGCAGTCGGACACCTGAAGCTTTCTTT,CASSRTPEAFF
TRBJ2-7,TRBV9,.,.,TGTGCCAGCAGCGTAAGAGTAGGGGGGGAGTACGAGCAGTACTTC,CASSVRVGGEYEQYF
TRBJ2-3,TRBV18,.,.,TGTGCCAGCTCACCAGGCGGGAACACAGATACGCAGTATTTT,CASSPGGNTDTQYF
TRBJ2-7,TRBV11-2,many,.,TGTGCCAGCAGCTTGGCAGGGGTAGAGCAGTACTTC,CASSLAGVEQYF
TRBJ2-1,TRBV27,few,TRBD2,TGTGCCAGCAGTAGTACTAGCGGGAGGCACAATGAGCAGTTCTTC,CASSSTSGRHNEQFF
TRBJ2-2,TRBV4-3,few,.,TGCGCCAGCAGCCAAGACCCCCAGCACGGGTACACCGGGGAGCTGTTTTTT,CASSQDPQHGYTGELFF
TRBJ1-1,TRBV4-3,.,TRBD1,TGCGCCAGCAGCCAAGTAAACAGGGGTAGCGAAGCTTTCTTT,CASSQVNRGSEAFF
TRBJ1-2,TRBV29-1,few,.,TGCAGCGTTGATTTAACAGGGATCTCCTATGGCTACACCTTC,CSVDLTGISYGYTF
TRBJ2-2,TRBV2,few,.,TGTGCCAGCATGAGAGGTGGCCCCGGGGAGCTGTTTTTT,CASMRGGPGELFF
TRBJ2-7,TRBV2,few,.,TGTGCCAGCGGGGGCACGGGCTACGAGCAGTACTTC,CASGGTGYEQYF
TRBJ1-5,TRBV6-1,few,.,TGTGCCAGCAGTTTCGAAGGGGGCAATCAGCCCCAGCATTTT,CASSFEGGNQPQHF
TRBJ2-1,TRBV28,few,.,TGTGCCAGCTGCGGGGCCCCCGGCAATGAGCAGTTCTTC,CASCGAPGNEQFF
TRBJ2-5,TRBV5-4,.,TRBD2,TGTGCCAGCAGCCCCGGGACTAGCGGGATCAGAGAGACCCAGTACTTC,CASSPGTSGIRETQYF
TRBJ1-6,TRBV23-1,many,TRBD1,TGCGCCAGCGGGCCGCAGGGGGATTCACCCCTCCACTTT,CASGPQGDSPLHF
TRBJ2-7,TRBV25-1,.,.,TGTGCCAGCAGTGGGCAGAACAGGTTGGGCGAGCAGTACTTC,CASSGQNRLGEQYF
TRBJ2-5,TRBV18,many,.,TGTGCCAGCTCTCAGGGCTCCCAAGAGACCCAGTACTTC,CASSQGSQETQYF
TRBJ2-7,TRBV15,few,.,TGTGCCACCAGCAGAGACTTTTCCTACGAGCAGTACTTC,CATSRDFSYEQYF
TRBJ1-1,TRBV28,few,.,TGTGCCTCACCTCCTGGGGGGGACTCCATGAACACTGAAGCTTTCTTT,CASPPGGDSMNTEAFF
TRBJ2-3,TRBV29-1,many,.,TGCAGCGTTGATTGGGACTCCACAGATACGCAGTATTTT,CSVDWDSTDTQYF
TRBJ1-1,TRBV27,once,TRBD1,TGTGCCAGCAGTACCAGGGGGGCGAACACTGAAGCTTTCTTT,CASSTRGANTEAFF
TRBJ2-7,TRBV6-5,.,TRBD1,TGTGCCAGCAGCCCTGACAGGGGGCTTCAAAAGCAGTACTTC,CASSPDRGLQKQYF
TRBJ2-7,TRBV9,few,TRBD2,TGTGCCAGCAGCAAAGCGGGGGGCTTCTCCTACGAGCAGTACTTC,CASSKAGGFSYEQYF
TRBJ1-1,TRBV6-5,few,.,TGTGCCAGCAGGAAATATAATTCGGACACTGAAGCTTTCTTT,CASRKYNSDTEAFF
TRBJ2-6,TRBV5-1,.,.,TGCGCCAGCAGCTTGGCCGGGAACTCTGGGGCCAACGTCCTGACTTTC,CASSLAGNSGANVLTF
TRBJ2-5,TRBV5-4,few,.,TGTGCCAGCGCCCCCCGGGATCAAGAGACCCAGTACTTC,CASAPRDQETQYF
TRBJ2-6,TRBV6-6,few,.,TGTGCCAGCAGAGAGGGCTCTGGGGCCAACGTCCTGACTTTC,CASREGSGANVLTF
TRBJ2-1,TRBV7-3,few,.,TGTGCCAGCAAGTTAGCGCCTAGTTACAATGAGCAGTTCTTC,CASKLAPSYNEQFF
TRBJ2-5,TRBV7-9,.,TRBD2,TGTGCCAGCACCCCCGGGACTAGCGGGACGGCGGAGACCCAGTACTTC,CASTPGTSGTAETQYF
TRBJ1-3,TRBV28,few,.,TGTGCCAGCAACCCCCGGAGCTCTGGAAACACCATATATTTT,CASNPRSSGNTIYF
TRBJ2-5,TRBV5-4,few,.,TGTGCCAGCAGCTTGAGGGCTAGCACTGCAATCGGGACCCAGTACTTC,CASSLRASTAIGTQYF
TRBJ2-5,TRBV27,.,TRBD1,TGTGCCAGCAGGACAGGGCTCTCCAACCTACAAGAGACCCAGTACTTC,CASRTGLSNLQETQYF
TRBJ1-4,TRBV4-3,.,.,TGCGCCAGCAGCCAAGATCCCCAGGGGCCGGAAAAACTGTTTTTT,CASSQDPQGPEKLFF
TRBJ2-1,TRBV6-5,many,TRBD2,TGTGCCAGCAGTTACACGGGGGGGGGCTACAATGAGCAGTTCTTC,CASSYTGGGYNEQFF
TRBJ1-3,TRBV7-2,.,.,TGTGCCAGCAGCCGTTTTCAGAACACCATATATTTT,CASSRFQNTIYF
TRBJ2-5,TRBV5-4,few,TRBD1,TGTGCCAGCAGCTTCAGCCAGGGGGCAGGGGGCGAGACCCAGTACTTC,CASSFSQGAGGETQYF
TRBJ2-7,TRBV6-1,few,.,TGTGCCAGCAGTGATCGAAGGGTAGGGGCCTACGAGCAGTACTTC,CASSDRRVGAYEQYF
TRBJ2-3,TRBV5-1,few,.,TGCGCCAGCAGATACGGGACTGGGGGCACAGATACGCAGTATTTT,CASRYGTGGTDTQYF
TRBJ1-5,TRBV6-6,.,.,TGTGCCAGCAGTTACTCGAAGGGGAGGGGAAATCAGCCCCAGCATTTT,CASSYSKGRGNQPQHF
TRBJ2-3,TRBV7-9,.,.,TGTGCCAGCAGCTTAGGTCAGGGCACAGATACGCAGTATTTT,CASSLGQGTDTQYF
TRBJ1-1,TRBV20-1,few,.,TGCAGTGCTCCCGGGAGGGTCCCGGCTTTCTTT,CSAPGRVPAFF